This T cell receptor beta chain was documented in a study of PD-1 blockade in classical Hodgkin lymphoma. The study, taken as a whole, reports: Newly diagnosed patients were reported to exhibit reduced baseline TCR diversity relative to healthy donors. Nothing has yet pinned down what causes the repertoire differences, possibly disease activity or prior therapy.

The method was immunoSEQ multiplex PCR; TCRdb's version includes in-frame clones alone and lacks a portion of them. This table has roughly 20,000 clones, around 76% appearing once. The length of the CDR3 is 12 residues. Between the trimmed V and J ends, which lost 2 bases and 8 bases, there was a span of 6 bases. The germline gives CDR1 LGHNA, CDR2 YNFKEQ. The time point: cycle 4 day 1 (C4D1), after 5 to 7 weeks of nivolumab. Brentuximab vedotin exposure varied among the patients, all of whom had relapsed after autologous stem cell transplantation. In its sample, this clone ranks as medium-sized. Its antigen is unknown.

This sequence was found in a human donor with classical Hodgkin lymphoma. Sequenced material: peripheral blood mononuclear cells (PBMCs), taken before the fourth cycle of nivolumab. The chain couples TRBV4-2 to TRBJ1-4; D is ambiguous. CDR3 loop: CASSQLGEKLFF. The DNA for the CDR3 is TGTGCCAGCAGCCAACTGGGGGAAAAACTGTTTTTT.